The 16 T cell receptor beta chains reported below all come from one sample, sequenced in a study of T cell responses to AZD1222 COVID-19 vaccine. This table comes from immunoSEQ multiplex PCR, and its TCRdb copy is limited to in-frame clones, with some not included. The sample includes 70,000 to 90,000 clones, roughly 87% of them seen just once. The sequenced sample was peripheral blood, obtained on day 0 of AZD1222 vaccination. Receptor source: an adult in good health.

Here the CDR3 reads CASSTRRRESLYEQYF. CDR3 in DNA: TGTGCCAGCAGCACTCGGAGGCGGGAGAGTCTCTACGAGCAGTACTTC. The chain is built from TRBV6-2 or TRBV6-3 and TRBJ2-7, with TRBD2 identical over 7 bases. The CDR3 covers 16 residues. V was pared by 6 bases and J by 3 bases, with 14 bases of the junction left unmatched. The germline gives CDR1 MNHEY, CDR2 SVGEGT.

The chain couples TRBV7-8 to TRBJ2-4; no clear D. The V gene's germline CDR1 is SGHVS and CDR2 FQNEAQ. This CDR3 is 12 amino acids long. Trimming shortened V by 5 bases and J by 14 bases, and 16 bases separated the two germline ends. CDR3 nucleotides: TGTGCCAGCAGCCAACCGGGCGGAGAGGAGTACTTC. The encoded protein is CASSQPGGEEYF.

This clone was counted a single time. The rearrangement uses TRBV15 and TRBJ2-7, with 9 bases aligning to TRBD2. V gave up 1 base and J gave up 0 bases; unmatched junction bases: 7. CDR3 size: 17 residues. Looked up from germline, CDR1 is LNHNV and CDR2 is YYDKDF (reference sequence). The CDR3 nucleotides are TGTGCCACCAGCAGAGCTCTAGCGGGGAGCGCCTCCTACGAGCAGTACTTC. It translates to CATSRALAGSASYEQYF.

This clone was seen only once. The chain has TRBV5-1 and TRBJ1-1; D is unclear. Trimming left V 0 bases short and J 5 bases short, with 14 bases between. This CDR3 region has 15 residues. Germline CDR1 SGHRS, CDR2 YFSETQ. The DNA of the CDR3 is TGCGCCAGCAGCTTGGAGGTCGGTAGGGATACTGAAGCTTTCTTT. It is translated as CASSLEVGRDTEAFF.

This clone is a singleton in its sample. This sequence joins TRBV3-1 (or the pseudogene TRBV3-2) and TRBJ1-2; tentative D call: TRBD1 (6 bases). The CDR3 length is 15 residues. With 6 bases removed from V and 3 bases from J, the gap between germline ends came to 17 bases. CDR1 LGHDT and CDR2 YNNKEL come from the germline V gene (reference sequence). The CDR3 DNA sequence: TGTGCCAGCAGTTCGTACAGGGTTGAACACTATGGCTACACCTTC. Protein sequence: CASSSYRVEHYGYTF.

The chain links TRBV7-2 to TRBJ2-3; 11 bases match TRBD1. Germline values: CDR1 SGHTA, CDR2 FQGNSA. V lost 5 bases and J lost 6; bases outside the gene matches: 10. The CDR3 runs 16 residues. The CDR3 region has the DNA TGTGCCAGCAGCATCTCGGGACAGGGGGGAGGGGATACGCAGTATTTT. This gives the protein CASSISGQGGGDTQYF.

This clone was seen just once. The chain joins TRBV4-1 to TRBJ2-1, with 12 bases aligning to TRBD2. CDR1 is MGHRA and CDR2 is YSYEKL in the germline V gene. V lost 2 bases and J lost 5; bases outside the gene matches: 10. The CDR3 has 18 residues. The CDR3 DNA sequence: TGCGCCAGCAGCCAACAAAATCCTCTAGCGGGGGGGCACAATGAGCAGTTCTTC. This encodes CASSQQNPLAGGHNEQFF.

The CDR3 loop reads CASSILEANYGYTF. CDR3 DNA: TGTGCCAGTAGTATCCTAGAAGCTAACTATGGCTACACCTTC. This chain connects TRBV19 to TRBJ1-2; D not resolved. The CDR3 consists of 14 residues. Trimming removed 3 bases at V and 0 bases at J, with 8 bases between. Germline-derived CDR1 and CDR2 are LNHDA and SQIVND (reference sequence).

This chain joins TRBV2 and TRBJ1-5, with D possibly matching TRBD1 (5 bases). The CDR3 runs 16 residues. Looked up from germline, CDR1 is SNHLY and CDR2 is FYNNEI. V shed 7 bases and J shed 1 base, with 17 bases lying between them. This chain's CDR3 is CASTTAGTLSNQPQHF. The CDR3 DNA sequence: TGTGCCAGCACTACCGCCGGGACGTTGAGCAATCAGCCCCAGCATTTT.

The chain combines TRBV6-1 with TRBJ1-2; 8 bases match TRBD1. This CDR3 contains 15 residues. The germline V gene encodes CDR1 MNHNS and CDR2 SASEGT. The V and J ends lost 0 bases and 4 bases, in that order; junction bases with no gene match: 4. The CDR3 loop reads CASSEAWTGRYGYTF. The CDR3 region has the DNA TGTGCCAGCAGTGAAGCGTGGACAGGGCGCTATGGCTACACCTTC.

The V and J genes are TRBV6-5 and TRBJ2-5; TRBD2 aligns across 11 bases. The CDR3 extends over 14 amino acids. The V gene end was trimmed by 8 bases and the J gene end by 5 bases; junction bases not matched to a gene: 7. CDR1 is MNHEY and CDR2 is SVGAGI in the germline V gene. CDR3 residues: CASFSGGAAETQYF. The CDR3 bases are TGTGCCAGCTTTAGCGGGGGGGCCGCTGAGACCCAGTACTTC.

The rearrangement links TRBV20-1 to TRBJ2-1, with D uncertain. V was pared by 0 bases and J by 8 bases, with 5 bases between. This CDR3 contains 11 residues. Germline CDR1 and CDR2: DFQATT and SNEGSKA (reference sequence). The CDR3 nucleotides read TGCAGTGCTAGAGAGGGGTATGAGCAGTTCTTC. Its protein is CSAREGYEQFF.

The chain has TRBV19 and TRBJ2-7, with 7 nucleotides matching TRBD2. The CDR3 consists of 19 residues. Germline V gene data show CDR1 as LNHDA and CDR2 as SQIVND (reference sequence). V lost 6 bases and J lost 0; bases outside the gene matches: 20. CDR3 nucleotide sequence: TGTGCCAGTAGCCCAAGTCTCTCTGTTGGGCGGGGGAGCTCCTACGAGCAGTACTTC. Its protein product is CASSPSLSVGRGSSYEQYF.

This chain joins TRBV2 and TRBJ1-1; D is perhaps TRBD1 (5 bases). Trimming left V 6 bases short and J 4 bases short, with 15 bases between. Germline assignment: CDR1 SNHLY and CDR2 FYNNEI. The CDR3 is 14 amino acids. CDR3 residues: CASRVEGAGTEAFF. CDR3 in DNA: TGTGCCAGCAGAGTTGAAGGGGCTGGCACTGAAGCTTTCTTT.

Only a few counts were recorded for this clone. The CDR3 DNA sequence: TGTGCCAGCAGCTCACAGGGCAATCAGCCCCAGCATTTT. Its translation: CASSSQGNQPQHF. This chain uses TRBV7-8 with TRBJ1-5; a weak D match, TRBD1 (5 bases). Germline-derived CDR1 and CDR2 are SGHVS and FQNEAQ. Trimming removed 4 bases at V and 2 bases at J, with 6 bases between. The CDR3 is made up of 13 amino acids.

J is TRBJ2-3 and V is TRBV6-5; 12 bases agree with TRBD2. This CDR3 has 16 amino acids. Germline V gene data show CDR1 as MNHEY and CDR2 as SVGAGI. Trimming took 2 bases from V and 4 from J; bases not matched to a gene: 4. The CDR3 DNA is TGTGCCAGCAGTTACCGCCTAGCGGGAGGGCCAGATACGCAGTATTTT. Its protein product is CASSYRLAGGPDTQYF.